These 30 T cell receptor beta chains were all obtained from the same sample, sequenced in a study of blood T cell repertoires in COVID-19. The repertoire was sequenced with immunoSEQ multiplex PCR; TCRdb's copy has only in-frame clones and lacks some. Here the sample spans about 380,000 clones, nearly 90% being singletons. The sample taken for sequencing was peripheral blood. These receptors were taken from a man in his late teens or twenties with active or convalescent COVID-19.

This clone was recorded only once. V gene TRBV24-1 combines with J gene TRBJ2-5, with 11 nucleotides matching TRBD2. The CDR3 contains 19 residues. Trimming removed 5 bases from V and 2 bases from J; junction bases left unmatched: 15. Germline V lookup: CDR1 KGHDR, CDR2 SFDVKD. The CDR3 region is CATSGARLAGPTPQETQYF. The CDR3 nucleotides read TGTGCCACCAGTGGGGCCCGACTAGCGGGACCAACCCCACAAGAGACCCAGTACTTC.

The chain recombines TRBV5-6 with TRBJ1-2; the match to TRBD1 covers 10 bases. CDR1 is SGHDT, CDR2 YYEEEE, per germline. The CDR3 extends over 19 amino acids. The ends lost 1 base at V and 2 bases at J; junction bases unmatched: 14. In DNA, the CDR3 is TGTGCCAGCAGCTTGCTAGGGAGTCGGGGACAGGGGACCAACTATGGCTACACCTTC. It specifies CASSLLGSRGQGTNYGYTF.

The V and J genes are TRBV7-2 and TRBJ1-1; D not resolved. From germline, CDR1 is SGHTA and CDR2 FQGNSA. Trimming left V 5 bases short and J 1 base short, with 11 bases between. This CDR3 region has 14 residues. CDR3 in amino acids: CASSLQPENTEAFF. The CDR3 DNA is TGTGCCAGCAGCCTCCAACCAGAGAACACTGAAGCTTTCTTT.

The rearrangement links TRBV16 to TRBJ1-5; D unclear. V lost 7 bases and J lost 4, with 14 bases in between. CDR1 is KGHSY and CDR2 is FQNENV in the germline V gene. This CDR3 region has 14 residues. CDR3 nucleotide sequence: TGTGCCAGCACCAAACGGTGGGAGAATCAGCCCCAGCATTTT. It specifies CASTKRWENQPQHF.

This clone appeared a few times. The chain uses TRBV28 and TRBJ1-2; unclear D gene. Germline CDR1 and CDR2: MDHEN and SYDVKM. The CDR3 contains 13 residues. Trimming stripped 8 bases from V and 0 bases from J, with 10 bases between. Here the CDR3 reads CASRARANYGYTF. The CDR3 DNA sequence: TGTGCCAGCCGAGCCCGGGCTAACTATGGCTACACCTTC.

The V gene is TRBV3-1 (or the pseudogene TRBV3-2), the J gene TRBJ2-3, with TRBD2 identical over 12 bases. V lost 0 bases and J lost 5; bases outside the gene matches: 6. Germline V lookup: CDR1 LGHDT, CDR2 YNNKEL (reference sequence). The CDR3 runs 17 residues. CDR3 bases: TGTGCCAGCAGCCAAGAAACTAGCGGGGGGTTGAGAGATACGCAGTATTTT. Translating gives CASSQETSGGLRDTQYF.

This chain uses TRBV6-2 or TRBV6-3 with TRBJ2-1, with 9 bases lining up with TRBD1. Germline V lookup: CDR1 MNHEY, CDR2 SVGEGT. This CDR3 is 15 amino acids long. Germline trimming cut 4 bases from V and 7 bases from J; bases unmatched to any gene: 8. The chain's CDR3 is CASSLYRGLRNEQFF. CDR3 nucleotides: TGTGCCAGCAGTTTATACAGGGGGCTTCGAAATGAGCAGTTCTTC.

This chain connects TRBV27 to TRBJ2-3; D unclear. In germline, CDR1 is MNHEY, CDR2 SMNVEV (reference sequence). This CDR3 comprises 16 residues. V was pared by 5 bases and J by 0 bases, with 15 bases between. CDR3 loop: CASSPVGSYSTDTQYF. The CDR3 DNA reads as TGTGCCAGCAGTCCAGTGGGCAGCTACAGCACAGATACGCAGTATTTT.

The V and J genes are TRBV5-1 and TRBJ1-2; tentatively, D is TRBD1 (5 bases). The CDR3 loop spans 16 amino acids. Between the trimmed V and J ends, which lost 1 base and 2 bases, there was a span of 15 bases. In germline, CDR1 is SGHRS, CDR2 YFSETQ. CDR3 sequence reads: CASSLTGEITNYGYTF. The CDR3 bases are TGCGCCAGCAGCTTGACAGGAGAAATAACCAACTATGGCTACACCTTC.

This chain joins TRBV19 and TRBJ2-4; D uncertain. CDR3 length: 17 residues. The germline CDR1 and CDR2 sequences are LNHDA and SQIVND (reference sequence). The V end lost 8 bases, the J end lost 0 bases, and 20 bases lay between the germline ends. The CDR3 bases are TGTGCCAGTTCTCCCGTCCCACGCCCGGGAGCCAAAAACATTCAGTACTTC. It is translated as CASSPVPRPGAKNIQYF.

This chain connects TRBV28 to TRBJ1-2; TRBD1 matches at 11 bases. Trimming removed 6 bases from V and 5 bases from J; junction bases left unmatched: 5. The germline gives CDR1 MDHEN, CDR2 SYDVKM. There are 14 residues in the CDR3. Here the CDR3 reads CASRLRDRGYGYTF. The DNA for the CDR3 is TGTGCCAGCAGACTTCGGGACAGGGGGTATGGCTACACCTTC.

V is TRBV7-2 and J is TRBJ1-2; 8 bases are shared with TRBD1. The CDR3 is made up of 13 amino acids. The trim removed 4 bases at V and 7 bases at J, leaving 5 bases unmatched. Germline CDR1 SGHTA, CDR2 FQGNSA. The CDR3, as DNA: TGTGCCAGCAGCTGGGACAGGACTAGTGGCTACACCTTC. Protein product: CASSWDRTSGYTF.

The chain employs TRBV6-6 and TRBJ1-4; unclear D gene. This CDR3 comprises 14 residues. The germline V and J ends were trimmed by 2 bases and 0 bases, with 4 bases remaining between them. Germline V gene sequence: CDR1 MNHNY, CDR2 SVGAGI (reference sequence). In DNA form, the CDR3 reads TGTGCCAGCAGTTACGTAGCAACTAATGAAAAACTGTTTTTT. This translates into CASSYVATNEKLFF.

This chain links TRBV6-1 with TRBJ1-5, with D possibly TRBD1 on 5 matching bases. This CDR3 has 13 amino acids. Germline values: CDR1 MNHNS, CDR2 SASEGT. V gave up 3 bases and J gave up 7 bases, with 10 bases separating them. The CDR3 sequence: CASSEGGWQPQHF. The CDR3 DNA reads as TGTGCCAGCAGTGAGGGGGGGTGGCAGCCCCAGCATTTT.

The rearrangement joins TRBV14 to TRBJ1-5, with a possible D match to TRBD1 (5 bases). CDR1 and CDR2 (germline): SGHDN, FVKESK. There are 12 residues in the CDR3. Trimming stripped 3 bases from V and 9 bases from J, with 9 bases between. The CDR3 here is CASSHTGRPQHF. CDR3 in DNA: TGTGCCAGCAGCCATACAGGACGGCCCCAGCATTTT.

The rearrangement joins TRBV6-1 to TRBJ1-5, with TRBD1 as a possible D gene (5 bases). This CDR3 is 14 amino acids long. V was cut by 2 bases and J by 3 bases, with 8 bases left in between. Germline CDR1 reads MNHNS; CDR2 reads SASEGT. CDR3 DNA sequence: TGTGCCAGCAGTGAACGGGGGTTCAATCAGCCCCAGCATTTT. Residues: CASSERGFNQPQHF.

CDR3: CASSLGGDTEAFF. In DNA, the CDR3 is TGTGCCAGCAGCTTAGGGGGGGACACTGAAGCTTTCTTT. The chain employs TRBV5-5 and TRBJ1-1; perhaps TRBD1 as D (6 bases). Trimming took 2 bases from V and 3 from J, leaving 8 bases between them. The CDR3 has 13 residues. Germline V gives CDR1 SGHKS, CDR2 YYEKEE (reference sequence). Looking up the rest from reference TRBV5-5 and TRBJ1-1 gives the full variable domain: DAGVTQSPTHLIKTRGQQVTLRCSPISGHKSVSWYQQVLGQGPQFIFQYYEKEERGRGNFPDRFSARQFPNYSSELNVNALLLGDSALYLCASSLGGDTEAFFGQGTRLTVV.

This clone was counted once. The genes are TRBV5-1 and TRBJ2-2; possibly TRBD2 for D (5 bases). The germline V and J ends were trimmed by 1 base and 7 bases, with 17 bases remaining between them. Per germline, CDR1 SGHRS and CDR2 YFSETQ. The CDR3 runs to 16 residues. Here the CDR3 DNA reads TGCGCCAGCAGCTTGTTCGCGGGCGCGGCTGGCGGGGAGCTGTTTTTT. Translated: CASSLFAGAAGGELFF.

The CDR3 bases are TGTGCCTGGAGAAGGGGGCTACGGGGTGAAAAACTGTTTTTT. It specifies CAWRRGLRGEKLFF. The chain combines TRBV30 with TRBJ1-4; TRBD1 agrees at 7 bases. Trimming cost V 3 bases and J 7 bases; bases outside gene matches: 8. Germline V gene sequence: CDR1 GTSNPN, CDR2 SVGIG (reference sequence). The CDR3 is 14 amino acids.

V and J are TRBV28 and TRBJ2-3, with 9 bases identical to TRBD2. CDR1 is MDHEN, CDR2 SYDVKM, per germline. The trim removed 2 bases at V and 5 bases at J, leaving 5 bases unmatched. CDR3 size: 15 residues. CDR3 sequence (DNA): TGTGCCAGCAGTTTAGCGGGAGGGCGGGTAGATACGCAGTATTTT. It specifies CASSLAGGRVDTQYF.

This chain uses TRBV27 with TRBJ1-1, with D maybe TRBD1 (6 bases). This CDR3 is 13 amino acids long. Germline assignment: CDR1 MNHEY and CDR2 SMNVEV (reference sequence). The V end was cut by 3 bases, the J end by 7 bases, with 12 bases between. CDR3 protein: CASSLGRGLEAFF. In DNA, the CDR3 is TGTGCCAGCAGTTTGGGCAGGGGCCTTGAAGCTTTCTTT.

The rearrangement uses TRBV4-1 and TRBJ1-6; D is unclear. The CDR3 spans 17 residues. Per the germline V gene, CDR1 is MGHRA and CDR2 is YSYEKL. Trimming cost V 1 base and J 2 bases, with 12 bases left between them. CDR3: CASSQVIGTAYNSPLHF. The CDR3 DNA follows: TGCGCCAGCAGCCAAGTAATAGGAACAGCCTATAATTCACCCCTCCACTTT.

This clone has a handful of counts. V is TRBV7-9 and J is TRBJ2-7; no clear D. Germline assignment: CDR1 SEHNR and CDR2 FQNEAQ (reference sequence). Trimming removed 1 base at V and 3 bases at J, with 4 bases between. The CDR3 contains 12 residues. CDR3 DNA sequence: TGTGCCAGCAGCTTAGATAACTACGAGCAGTACTTC. It encodes CASSLDNYEQYF.

In its sample, this clone was seen once. The chain is built from TRBV15 and TRBJ1-2; 7 bases fit TRBD1. CDR3 length equals 14 residues. Germline V gene lookup returns CDR1 LNHNV and CDR2 YYDKDF (reference sequence). V trimming: 5 bases; J trimming: 3 bases; junction bases outside the gene matches: 6. CDR3 loop: CATSDRETDYGYTF. CDR3 sequence (DNA): TGTGCCACCAGCGACAGGGAAACTGACTATGGCTACACCTTC.

The chain recombines TRBV25-1 with TRBJ2-7; 7 bases map to TRBD2. Germline V gives CDR1 MGHDK, CDR2 SYGVNS. J was trimmed by 5 bases and V by 5 bases; bases with no gene match: 6. The CDR3 loop spans 13 amino acids. CDR3 sequence: CASSHGGGHEQYF. DNA of the CDR3: TGTGCCAGCAGTCATGGGGGGGGACACGAGCAGTACTTC.

The rearrangement links TRBV28 to TRBJ2-1; TRBD2 is a possible D gene (6 bases). CDR1 is MDHEN and CDR2 is SYDVKM in the germline V gene. V was trimmed by 4 bases and J by 8 bases, leaving 18 bases between them. The CDR3 sequence is 15 residues long. The chain's CDR3 is CASSSPDYLQDEQFF. CDR3 DNA: TGTGCCAGCAGTTCCCCGGACTACCTGCAGGATGAGCAGTTCTTC. The entire variable domain, with the rest obtained from reference TRBV28 and TRBJ2-1, is as follows: DVKVTQSSRYLVKRTGEKVFLECVQDMDHENMFWYRQDPGLGLRLIYFSYDVKMKEKGDIPEGYSVSREKKERFSLILESASTNQTSMYLCASSSPDYLQDEQFFGPGTRLTVL.

This clone appeared a single time. V is TRBV6-5 and J is TRBJ2-5, with D perhaps TRBD2 (5 bases). The V end was cut by 0 bases, the J end by 1 base, with 9 bases between. Germline CDR1 is MNHEY and CDR2 is SVGAGI. CDR3 length equals 15 residues. The CDR3 sequence: CASSYSRAGQETQYF. CDR3 coding DNA: TGTGCCAGCAGTTACTCGAGGGCGGGCCAAGAGACCCAGTACTTC.

The chain recombines TRBV7-2 with TRBJ2-7, with D uncertain. The germline V gene encodes CDR1 SGHTA and CDR2 FQGNSA. The CDR3 runs 14 residues. Trimming pared 5 bases from V and 0 bases from J, leaving 11 bases between. CDR3 region: CASSLDPSSYEQYF. Here the CDR3 DNA reads TGTGCCAGCAGCCTGGATCCTAGCTCCTACGAGCAGTACTTC. The full variable domain, in which reference TRBV7-2 and TRBJ2-7 provide the parts outside the CDR3, is GAGVSQSPSNKVTEKGKDVELRCDPISGHTALYWYRQSLGQGLEFLIYFQGNSAPDKSGLPSDRFSAERTGGSVSTLTIQRTQQEDSAVYLCASSLDPSSYEQYFGPGTRLTVT.

The chain joins TRBV5-4 to TRBJ2-1; 13 nucleotides agree with TRBD2. With V trimmed by 4 bases and J by 8 bases, 6 bases remained unmatched. Germline V gene sequence: CDR1 SGHNT, CDR2 YYREEE (reference sequence). The CDR3 is 15 residues long. The CDR3 bases are TGTGCCAGCAGCCAGGGACTAGCGGGAATGTATGAGCAGTTCTTC. This gives the protein CASSQGLAGMYEQFF.

This sequence joins TRBV2 and TRBJ1-5, with 7 bases aligning to TRBD1. V gave up 2 bases and J gave up 0 bases; unmatched junction bases: 4. This CDR3 has 16 residues. Germline CDR1 is SNHLY and CDR2 is FYNNEI. The CDR3, as DNA: TGTGCCAGCAGTGAAAGGGGGCTTCTTAGCAATCAGCCCCAGCATTTT. This gives the protein CASSERGLLSNQPQHF.